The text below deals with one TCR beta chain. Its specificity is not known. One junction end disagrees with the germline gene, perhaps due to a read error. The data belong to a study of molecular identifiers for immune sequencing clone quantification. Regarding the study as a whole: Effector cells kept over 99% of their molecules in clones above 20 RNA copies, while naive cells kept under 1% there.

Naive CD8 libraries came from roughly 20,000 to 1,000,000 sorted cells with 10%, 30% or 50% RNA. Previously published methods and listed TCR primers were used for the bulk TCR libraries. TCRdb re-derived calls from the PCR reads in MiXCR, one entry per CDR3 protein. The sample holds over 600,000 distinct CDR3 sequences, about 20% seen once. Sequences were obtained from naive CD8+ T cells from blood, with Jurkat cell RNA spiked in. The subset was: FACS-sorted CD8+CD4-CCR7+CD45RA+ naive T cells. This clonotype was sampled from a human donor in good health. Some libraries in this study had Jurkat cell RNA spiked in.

CDR3 sequence: CASSLGASGANALTF. CDR3 nucleotide sequence: TGTGCCAGCAGCTTGGGAGCCTCTGGGGCCAACGCCCTGACTTTC. This sequence joins TRBV5-4 and TRBJ2-6, with D maybe TRBD1 (5 bases). The CDR3 runs to 15 residues. The V gene's germline CDR1 is SGHNT and CDR2 YYREEE (reference sequence). The variable domain in full, completed from reference TRBV5-4 and TRBJ2-6, reads ETGVTQSPTHLIKTRGQQVTLRCSSQSGHNTVSWYQQALGQGPQFIFQYYREEENGRGNFPPRFSGLQFPNYSSELNVNALELDDSALYLCASSLGASGANALTFGAGSRLTVL.